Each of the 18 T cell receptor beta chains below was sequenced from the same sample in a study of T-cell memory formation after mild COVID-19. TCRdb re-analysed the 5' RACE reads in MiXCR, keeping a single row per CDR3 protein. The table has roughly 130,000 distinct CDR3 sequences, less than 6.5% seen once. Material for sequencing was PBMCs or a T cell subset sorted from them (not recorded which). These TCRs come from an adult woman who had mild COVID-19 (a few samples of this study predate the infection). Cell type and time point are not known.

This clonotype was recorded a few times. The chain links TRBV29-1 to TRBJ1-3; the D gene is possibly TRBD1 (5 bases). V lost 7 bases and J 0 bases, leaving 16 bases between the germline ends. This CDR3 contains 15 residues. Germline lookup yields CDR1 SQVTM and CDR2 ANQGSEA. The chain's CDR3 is CSAEGGALSGNTIYF. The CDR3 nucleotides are TGCAGCGCCGAGGGTGGGGCGCTCTCTGGAAACACCATATATTTT.

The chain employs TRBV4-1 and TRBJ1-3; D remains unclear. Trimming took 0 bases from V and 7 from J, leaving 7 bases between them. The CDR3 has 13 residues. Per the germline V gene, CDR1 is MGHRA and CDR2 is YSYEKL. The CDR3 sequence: CASSQDRWNTIYF. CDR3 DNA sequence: TGCGCCAGCAGCCAAGACAGATGGAACACCATATATTTT.

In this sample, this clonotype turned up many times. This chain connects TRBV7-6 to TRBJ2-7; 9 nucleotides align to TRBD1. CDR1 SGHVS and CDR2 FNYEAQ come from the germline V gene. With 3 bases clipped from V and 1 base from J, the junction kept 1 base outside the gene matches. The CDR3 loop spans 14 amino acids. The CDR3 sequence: CASSFGTGSYEQYF. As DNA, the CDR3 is TGTGCCAGCAGCTTTGGGACAGGGTCCTACGAGCAGTACTTC. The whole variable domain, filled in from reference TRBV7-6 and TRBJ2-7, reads GAGVSQSPRYKVTKRGQDVALRCDPISGHVSLYWYRQALGQGPEFLTYFNYEAQQDKSGLPNDRFSAERPEGSISTLTIQRTEQRDSAMYRCASSFGTGSYEQYFGPGTRLTVT.

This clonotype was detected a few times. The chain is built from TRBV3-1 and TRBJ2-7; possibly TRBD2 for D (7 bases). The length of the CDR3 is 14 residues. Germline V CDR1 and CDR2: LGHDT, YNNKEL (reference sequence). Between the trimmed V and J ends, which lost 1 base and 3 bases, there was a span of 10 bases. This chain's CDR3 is CASSQGGGVYEQYF. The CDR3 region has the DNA TGTGCCAGCAGCCAAGGAGGGGGGGTCTACGAGCAGTACTTC.

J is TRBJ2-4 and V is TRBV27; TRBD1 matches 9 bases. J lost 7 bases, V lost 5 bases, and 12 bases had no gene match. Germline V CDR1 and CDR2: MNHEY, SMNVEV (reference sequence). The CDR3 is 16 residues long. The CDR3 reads CASSRSPGQGPNIQYF. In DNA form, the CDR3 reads TGTGCCAGCAGTCGATCCCCGGGACAGGGTCCGAACATTCAGTACTTC.

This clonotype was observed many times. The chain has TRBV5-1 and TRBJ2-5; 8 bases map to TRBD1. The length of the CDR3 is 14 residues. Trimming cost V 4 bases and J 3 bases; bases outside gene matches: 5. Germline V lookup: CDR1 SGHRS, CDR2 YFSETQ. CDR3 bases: TGCGCCAGCAGCATACAGGGGGAGGAAGAGACCCAGTACTTC. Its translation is CASSIQGEEETQYF.

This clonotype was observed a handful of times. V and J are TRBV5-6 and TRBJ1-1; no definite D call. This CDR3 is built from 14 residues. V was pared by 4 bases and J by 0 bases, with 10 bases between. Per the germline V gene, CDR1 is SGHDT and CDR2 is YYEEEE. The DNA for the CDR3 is TGTGCCAGCAGCCGCAGGTTCCTGAACACTGAAGCTTTCTTT. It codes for CASSRRFLNTEAFF.

In DNA, the CDR3 is TGTGCCAGCAGCCAGGGAGGCGATACTGCCCTTCAAGAGACCCAGTACTTC. This gives the protein CASSQGGDTALQETQYF. The V gene is TRBV14, the J gene TRBJ2-5; the D gene is possibly TRBD2 (6 bases). Germline CDR1 reads SGHDN; CDR2 reads FVKESK. The CDR3 has 17 residues. Trimming pared 3 bases from V and 2 bases from J, leaving 19 bases between.

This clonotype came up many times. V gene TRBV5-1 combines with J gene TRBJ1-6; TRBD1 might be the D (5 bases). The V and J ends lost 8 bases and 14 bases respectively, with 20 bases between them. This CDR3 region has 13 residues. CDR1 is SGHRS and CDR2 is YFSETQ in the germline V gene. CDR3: CARGGDPRGTLHF. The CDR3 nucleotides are TGCGCCAGGGGAGGGGACCCCCGAGGTACCCTCCACTTT.

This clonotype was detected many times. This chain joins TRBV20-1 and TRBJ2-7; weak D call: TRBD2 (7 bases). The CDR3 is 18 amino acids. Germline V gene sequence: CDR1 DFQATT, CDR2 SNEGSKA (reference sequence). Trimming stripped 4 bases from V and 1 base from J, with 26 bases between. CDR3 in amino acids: CSAKGGYGSTAGSYEQYF. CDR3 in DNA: TGCAGTGCTAAGGGGGGGTACGGGAGCACGGCAGGGTCCTACGAGCAGTACTTC.

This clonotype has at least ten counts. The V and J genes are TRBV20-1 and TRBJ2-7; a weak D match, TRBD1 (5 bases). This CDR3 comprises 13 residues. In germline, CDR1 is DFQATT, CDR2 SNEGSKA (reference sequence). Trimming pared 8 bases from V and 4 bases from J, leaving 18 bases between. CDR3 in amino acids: CSPVRAGEYEQYF. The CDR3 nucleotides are TGCAGTCCCGTCAGGGCAGGAGAGTACGAGCAGTACTTC.

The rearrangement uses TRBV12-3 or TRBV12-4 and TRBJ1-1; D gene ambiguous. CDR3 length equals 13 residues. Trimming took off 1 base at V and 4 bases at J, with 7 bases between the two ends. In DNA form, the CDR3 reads TGTGCCAGCAGTTTAGGAGGGCCCACTGAAGCTTTCTTT. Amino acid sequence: CASSLGGPTEAFF.

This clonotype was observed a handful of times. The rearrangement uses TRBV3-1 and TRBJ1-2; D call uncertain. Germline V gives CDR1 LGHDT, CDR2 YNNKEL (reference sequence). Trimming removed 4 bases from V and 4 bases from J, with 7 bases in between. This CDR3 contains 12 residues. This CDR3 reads CASSPGIYGYTF. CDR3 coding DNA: TGTGCCAGCAGCCCAGGCATCTATGGCTACACCTTC.

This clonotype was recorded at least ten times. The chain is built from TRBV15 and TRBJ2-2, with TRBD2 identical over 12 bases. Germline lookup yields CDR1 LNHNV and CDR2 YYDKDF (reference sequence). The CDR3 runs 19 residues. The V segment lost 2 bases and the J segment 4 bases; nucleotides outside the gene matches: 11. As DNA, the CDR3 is TGTGCCACCAGCAGAACGAGACTAGCGGGGGCCCGCGTCACCGGGGAGCTGTTTTTT. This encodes CATSRTRLAGARVTGELFF.

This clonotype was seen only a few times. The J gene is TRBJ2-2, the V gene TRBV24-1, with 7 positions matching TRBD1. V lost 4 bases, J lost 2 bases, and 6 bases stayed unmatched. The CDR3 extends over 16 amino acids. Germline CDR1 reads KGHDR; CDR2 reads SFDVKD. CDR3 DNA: TGTGCCACCAGTGACTCCCGACAGGGTAACACCGGGGAGCTGTTTTTT. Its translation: CATSDSRQGNTGELFF.

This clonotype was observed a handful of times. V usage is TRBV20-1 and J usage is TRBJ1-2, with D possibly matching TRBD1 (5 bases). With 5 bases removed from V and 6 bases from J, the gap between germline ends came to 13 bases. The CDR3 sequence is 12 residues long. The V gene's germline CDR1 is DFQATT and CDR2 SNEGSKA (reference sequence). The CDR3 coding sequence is TGCAGTGCTCGAACAGGTGGTCATGGCTACACCTTC. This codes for CSARTGGHGYTF.

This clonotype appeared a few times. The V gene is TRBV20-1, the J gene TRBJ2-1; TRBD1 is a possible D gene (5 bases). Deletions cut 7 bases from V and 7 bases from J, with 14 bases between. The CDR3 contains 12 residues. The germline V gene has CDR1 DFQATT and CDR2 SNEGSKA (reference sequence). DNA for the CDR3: TGCAGTGTTAATAGGGGCAGGAATGAGCAGTTCTTC. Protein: CSVNRGRNEQFF.

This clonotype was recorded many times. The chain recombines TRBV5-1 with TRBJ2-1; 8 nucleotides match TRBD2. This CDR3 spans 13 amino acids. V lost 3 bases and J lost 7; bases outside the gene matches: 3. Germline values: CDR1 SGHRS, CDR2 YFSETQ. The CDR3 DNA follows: TGCGCCAGCAGCTCCTTAGCGGGAAATGAGCAGTTCTTC. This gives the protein CASSSLAGNEQFF. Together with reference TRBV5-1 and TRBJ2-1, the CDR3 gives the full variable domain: KAGVTQTPRYLIKTRGQQVTLSCSPISGHRSVSWYQQTPGQGLQFLFEYFSETQRNKGNFPGRFSGRQFSNSRSEMNVSTLELGDSALYLCASSSLAGNEQFFGPGTRLTVL.